One and the same sample provided the 30 T cell receptor beta chains below, sequenced in a study of blood T cell repertoires in COVID-19. Profiled with immunoSEQ multiplex PCR; TCRdb holds only in-frame clones, not every one. Of 220,000 or so clones in the sample, 84% were seen once. Sequenced input: peripheral blood. These receptors were obtained from a man aged 30 to 45 with active or convalescent COVID-19.

The J gene is TRBJ2-5, the V gene TRBV27; 9 nucleotides match TRBD1. V trimming: 5 bases; J trimming: 3 bases; junction bases outside the gene matches: 7. The CDR3 has 15 residues. The V gene's germline CDR1 is MNHEY and CDR2 SMNVEV (reference sequence). CDR3 bases: TGTGCCAGCAGTACGAAGCGACAGGGGGAAGAGACCCAGTACTTC. This translates into CASSTKRQGEETQYF.

The rearrangement links TRBV19 to TRBJ2-6; D is ambiguous. The germline V gene encodes CDR1 LNHDA and CDR2 SQIVND (reference sequence). Deletions cut 9 bases from V and 1 base from J, with 19 bases between. This CDR3 is 17 amino acids long. CDR3 bases: TGTGCCAGCAGCAAGAGCCAGGCCGCTTCTGGGGCCAACGTCCTGACTTTC. Protein: CASSKSQAASGANVLTF.

This clone has more than one count but fewer than ten. V usage is TRBV18 and J usage is TRBJ1-2, with D possibly matching TRBD1 (5 bases). This CDR3 is 14 amino acids long. Germline assignment: CDR1 KGHSH and CDR2 LQKENI. Trimming took off 1 base at V and 3 bases at J, with 9 bases between the two ends. The CDR3 DNA reads TGTGCCAGCTCACCACAGGGGCCGGACTATGGCTACACCTTC. It translates to CASSPQGPDYGYTF.

This clone came up a few times. This chain joins TRBV5-1 and TRBJ2-7; TRBD1 might be the D (6 bases). V dropped 4 bases and J dropped 0 bases, with 14 bases sitting between them. CDR3 length equals 15 residues. Germline assignment: CDR1 SGHRS and CDR2 YFSETQ. The CDR3 loop is CASSPLGRGSYEQYF. The CDR3 nucleotides are TGCGCCAGCAGCCCTCTGGGCAGGGGCTCCTACGAGCAGTACTTC.

The CDR3: CASSPPQGSLGEAFF. DNA of the CDR3: TGTGCCAGCAGCCCCCCCCAAGGGAGCTTGGGTGAAGCTTTCTTT. The chain joins TRBV14 to TRBJ1-1, with D unclear. Germline V lookup: CDR1 SGHDN, CDR2 FVKESK. The CDR3 has 15 residues. Between the trimmed V and J ends, which lost 4 bases and 7 bases, there was a span of 19 bases.

This chain connects TRBV5-6 to TRBJ2-7, with D possibly matching TRBD2 (6 bases). CDR3 length: 14 amino acids. The ends were cut back, 0 bases at V and 4 bases at J, with 11 bases in the middle. Germline CDR1 is SGHDT and CDR2 is YYEEEE. The CDR3 DNA follows: TGTGCCAGCAGCTTGGGATTTCGGGGGTACGAGCAGTACTTC. As protein: CASSLGFRGYEQYF.

This chain connects TRBV18 to TRBJ2-5; D is possibly TRBD1 (5 bases). CDR1 is KGHSH and CDR2 is LQKENI in the germline V gene. The V end lost 2 bases, the J end lost 0 bases, and 10 bases lay between the germline ends. The CDR3 totals 15 residues. The CDR3 protein is CASSPTGSYQETQYF. The CDR3 DNA reads as TGTGCCAGCTCACCAACAGGTTCCTACCAAGAGACCCAGTACTTC.

In its sample, this clone was seen a few times. The chain has TRBV20-1 and TRBJ1-3, with unresolved D. The germline V and J ends were trimmed by 3 bases and 4 bases, with 16 bases remaining between them. The germline V gene encodes CDR1 DFQATT and CDR2 SNEGSKA (reference sequence). The CDR3 has 15 residues. The CDR3, as DNA: TGCAGTGCTAGTATCTCGGGGAGGCAAGGAAACACCATATATTTT. Translating gives CSASISGRQGNTIYF.

The gene calls are TRBV2 and TRBJ1-2, with TRBD1 identical over 9 bases. V lost 6 bases to trimming and J lost 4 bases; unmatched junction nucleotides: 9. The CDR3 is 15 residues long. CDR1 is SNHLY and CDR2 is FYNNEI in the germline V gene. Here the CDR3 reads CASSQPPGQGYGYTF. CDR3 DNA sequence: TGTGCCAGCAGCCAACCCCCGGGACAGGGCTATGGCTACACCTTC.

As concerns this clone: Other nucleotide sequences from this sample produce the same CDR3. In DNA form, the CDR3 reads TGTGCCAGCAGCCACCTGAGGAATGAGCAGTTCTTC. This sequence encodes CASSHLRNEQFF. The V gene is TRBV3-1 (or the pseudogene TRBV3-2), the J gene TRBJ2-1; D unresolved. Between the trimmed V and J ends, which lost 3 bases and 7 bases, there was a span of 7 bases. This CDR3 contains 12 residues. The germline V gene encodes CDR1 LGHDT and CDR2 YNNKEL (reference sequence).

This clone was seen a few times. This chain links TRBV19 with TRBJ1-5; possible D gene TRBD1, 6 bases. CDR3 size: 16 residues. The V gene lost 5 bases and the J gene lost 5 bases, with 19 bases spanning the gap. Per the germline V gene, CDR1 is LNHDA and CDR2 is SQIVND (reference sequence). As DNA, the CDR3 is TGTGCCAGTAGTCCGCCAGGCAGGGGAGTTTATCAGCCCCAGCATTTT. Translating it yields CASSPPGRGVYQPQHF.

This sequence joins TRBV7-2 and TRBJ2-1, with TRBD2 matching over 8 bases. Trimming took 8 bases from V and 7 from J; bases not matched to a gene: 7. The CDR3 loop spans 13 amino acids. Germline lookup yields CDR1 SGHTA and CDR2 FQGNSA. CDR3 loop: CASASSGGNEQFF. The CDR3 DNA sequence: TGTGCCAGCGCCTCATCGGGGGGGAATGAGCAGTTCTTC.

J is TRBJ2-7 and V is TRBV2, with D unclear. The length of the CDR3 is 12 residues. The ends were cut back, 9 bases at V and 0 bases at J, with 9 bases in the middle. CDR1 is SNHLY and CDR2 is FYNNEI in the germline V gene. CDR3 DNA sequence: TGTGCCAGTCTCCGCGGCTCCTACGAGCAGTACTTC. It translates to CASLRGSYEQYF.

V gene TRBV6-5 combines with J gene TRBJ2-7, with TRBD1 matching over 10 bases. The CDR3 extends over 15 amino acids. Germline trimming cut 5 bases from V and 3 bases from J; bases unmatched to any gene: 7. Germline loops: CDR1 MNHEY, CDR2 SVGAGI. The chain's CDR3 is CASSRPDRGYYEQYF. For the CDR3, the DNA is TGTGCCAGCAGTCGCCCGGACAGGGGGTACTACGAGCAGTACTTC.

This sequence joins TRBV10-1 and TRBJ2-3; 7 bases match TRBD2. The V gene's germline CDR1 is WNHNN and CDR2 SYGVQD (reference sequence). This CDR3 is built from 13 residues. After removal of 9 bases from V and 5 bases from J, the junction contained 8 bases not matched to a gene. In DNA, the CDR3 is TGCGCCAGAACCGATATAGCGGGAGATACGCAGTATTTT. This encodes CARTDIAGDTQYF.

This sequence joins TRBV5-1 and TRBJ1-1; 7 positions agree with TRBD1. The CDR3 is 14 amino acids. Germline-derived CDR1 and CDR2 are SGHRS and YFSETQ. V shed 3 bases, J shed 2 bases, and the junction held 4 bases outside the gene matches. CDR3 sequence (DNA): TGCGCCAGCAGCTGGGGGGACAGCAACACTGAAGCTTTCTTT. Protein product: CASSWGDSNTEAFF.

V gene TRBV4-3 combines with J gene TRBJ1-5; no firm D call. The CDR3 has 13 residues. V lost 2 bases and J lost 3, with 5 bases in between. Looked up from germline, CDR1 is LGHNA and CDR2 is YSLEER. CDR3 DNA sequence: TGCGCCAGCAGCCAATTGTACAATCAGCCCCAGCATTTT. This encodes CASSQLYNQPQHF.

The gene calls are TRBV28 and TRBJ1-4, with TRBD1 identical over 8 bases. This CDR3 has 15 residues. CDR1 and CDR2 (germline): MDHEN, SYDVKM. With V trimmed by 4 bases and J by 7 bases, 8 bases remained unmatched. Here the CDR3 reads CASSSYRGSGEKLFF. In DNA form, the CDR3 reads TGTGCCAGCAGTTCGTACAGGGGGTCGGGTGAAAAACTGTTTTTT.

The table lists this clone with a count of one. J is TRBJ1-3 and V is TRBV9; 9 bases map to TRBD1. There are 15 residues in the CDR3. V was clipped by 3 bases and J by 6 bases; unmatched bases: 7. Germline CDR1 is SGDLS and CDR2 is YYNGEE. CDR3 in DNA: TGTGCCAGCAGCGAGGGACAGGGAACGGCAAACACCATATATTTT. This translates into CASSEGQGTANTIYF.

The rearrangement joins TRBV7-3 to TRBJ2-1; 8 bases match TRBD2. Germline CDR1 SGHTA, CDR2 FQGTGA. CDR3 size: 16 residues. Losses at the gene ends were 1 base for V and 6 bases for J; bases not matched to a gene: 8. CDR3 coding DNA: TGTGCCAGCAGCTTAAAATATAGCGGGGAGGGCAATGAGCAGTTCTTC. This gives the protein CASSLKYSGEGNEQFF.

V usage is TRBV4-1 and J usage is TRBJ2-3, with 9 bases that match TRBD1. V lost 1 base to trimming and J lost 8 bases; unmatched junction nucleotides: 13. Germline CDR1 and CDR2: MGHRA and YSYEKL. The CDR3 contains 17 residues. The CDR3, as DNA: TGCGCCAGCAGCCAAGGGGGGCGGGGACAGGGTGTTGGTACGCAGTATTTT. This gives the protein CASSQGGRGQGVGTQYF.

The V gene is TRBV4-1, the J gene TRBJ2-7, with 9 bases matching TRBD1. The CDR3 totals 15 residues. The V gene's germline CDR1 is MGHRA and CDR2 YSYEKL. V lost 6 bases to trimming and J lost 3 bases; unmatched junction nucleotides: 9. The chain's CDR3 is CASSPRQGEIYEQYF. CDR3 in DNA: TGCGCCAGCAGTCCTAGACAGGGGGAGATCTACGAGCAGTACTTC.

The gene calls are TRBV7-9 and TRBJ1-2; 10 bases agree with TRBD1. Trimming removed 8 bases from V and 1 base from J; junction bases left unmatched: 10. Germline V lookup: CDR1 SEHNR, CDR2 FQNEAQ (reference sequence). The CDR3 runs to 16 residues. DNA for the CDR3: TGTGCCAGCGGGTTCCGCCGGGACAGGGGTAACTATGGCTACACCTTC. Translating gives CASGFRRDRGNYGYTF.

The chain joins TRBV5-1 to TRBJ2-1; TRBD2 matches at 14 bases. The trim removed 4 bases at V and 6 bases at J, leaving 0 bases unmatched. Looked up from germline, CDR1 is SGHRS and CDR2 is YFSETQ. The CDR3 length is 14 residues. The CDR3: CASSGTSGSNEQFF. CDR3 DNA sequence: TGCGCCAGCAGCGGGACTAGCGGGAGCAATGAGCAGTTCTTC.

The chain recombines TRBV5-1 with TRBJ2-1; 7 bases align to TRBD2. The CDR3 covers 15 residues. Germline V lookup: CDR1 SGHRS, CDR2 YFSETQ. V was pared by 3 bases and J by 5 bases, with 8 bases of the junction left unmatched. DNA of the CDR3: TGCGCCAGCAGCTCCGGACTAGTCAGTAACAATGAGCAGTTCTTC. Amino acids: CASSSGLVSNNEQFF.

The chain combines TRBV7-8 with TRBJ1-1; TRBD1 is a possible D gene (6 bases). This CDR3 has 15 amino acids. Per the germline V gene, CDR1 is SGHVS and CDR2 is FQNEAQ. V lost 3 bases to trimming and J lost 0 bases, with 11 bases between them. The CDR3 here is CASSLSGEMNTEAFF. The CDR3 DNA follows: TGTGCCAGCAGCTTGTCAGGGGAAATGAACACTGAAGCTTTCTTT.

J is TRBJ1-5 and V is TRBV2, with D unclear. The CDR3 is 13 amino acids. V lost 2 bases and J 6 bases, leaving 8 bases between the germline ends. Germline CDR1 reads SNHLY; CDR2 reads FYNNEI. As DNA, the CDR3 is TGTGCCAGCAGTGAACAGTTGCCTCAGCCCCAGCATTTT. Translated: CASSEQLPQPQHF.

V gene TRBV4-1 combines with J gene TRBJ2-7, with a weak D call TRBD1 (6 bases). CDR3 length: 11 residues. Germline loops: CDR1 MGHRA, CDR2 YSYEKL. Trimming stripped 7 bases from V and 4 bases from J, with 8 bases between. CDR3 region: CASKQGYEQYF. The DNA of the CDR3 is TGCGCCAGCAAACAGGGTTACGAGCAGTACTTC.

The V call is TRBV11-2, the J call TRBJ2-7, with TRBD1 matching 7 bases. CDR1 is SGHAT, CDR2 FQNNGV, per germline. CDR3 length: 14 amino acids. V was clipped by 5 bases and J by 3 bases; unmatched bases: 7. This chain's CDR3 is CASSPRDSRYEQYF. Here the CDR3 DNA reads TGTGCCAGCAGCCCGAGGGACAGCCGCTACGAGCAGTACTTC.

The CDR3 spells CASSLVGRGTEAFF. CDR3 coding DNA: TGTGCCAGCAGTTTAGTGGGCAGGGGCACTGAAGCTTTCTTT. The V call is TRBV28, the J call TRBJ1-1; D is perhaps TRBD1 (6 bases). Trimming pared 2 bases from V and 4 bases from J, leaving 11 bases between. The CDR3 has 14 amino acids. The germline CDR1 and CDR2 sequences are MDHEN and SYDVKM.